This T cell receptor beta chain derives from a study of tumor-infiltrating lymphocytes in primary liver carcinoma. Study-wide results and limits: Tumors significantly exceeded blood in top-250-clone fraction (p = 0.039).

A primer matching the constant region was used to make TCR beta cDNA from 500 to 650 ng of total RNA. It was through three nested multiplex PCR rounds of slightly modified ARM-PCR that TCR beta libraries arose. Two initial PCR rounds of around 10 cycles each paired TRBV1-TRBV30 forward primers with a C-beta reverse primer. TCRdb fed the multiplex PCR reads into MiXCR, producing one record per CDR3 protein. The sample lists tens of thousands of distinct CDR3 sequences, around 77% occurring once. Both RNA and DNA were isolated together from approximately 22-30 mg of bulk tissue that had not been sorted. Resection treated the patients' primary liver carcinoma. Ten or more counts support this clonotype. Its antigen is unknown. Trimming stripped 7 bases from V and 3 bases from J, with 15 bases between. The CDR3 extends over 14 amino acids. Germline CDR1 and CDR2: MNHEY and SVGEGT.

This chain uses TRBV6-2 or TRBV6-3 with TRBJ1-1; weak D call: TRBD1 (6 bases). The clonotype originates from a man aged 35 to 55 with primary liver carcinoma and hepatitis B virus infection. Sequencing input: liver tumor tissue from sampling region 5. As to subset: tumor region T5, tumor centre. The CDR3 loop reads CASKDSEWYTEAFF. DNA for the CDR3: TGTGCCAGCAAGGACAGTGAGTGGTACACTGAAGCTTTCTTT.